This T cell receptor (beta chain) derives from a study of cytomegalovirus exposure and HLA in healthy donors. General study results and limits: In a later analysis, TCR beta V- and J-gene trimming was associated with a missense DCLRE1C variant.

The PCR had 60 Vbeta and 13 Jbeta primers. Repertoires were generated with immunoSEQ multiplex PCR, while TCRdb's copy carries only in-frame clones and drops some. Altogether 200,000 or so clones are present, roughly four fifths being singletons, with the ten largest covering approximately 2%. V lost 3 bases to trimming and J lost 2 bases; unmatched junction nucleotides: 12. The germline CDR1 and CDR2 sequences are LNHDA and SQIVND (reference sequence). The CDR3 is made up of 18 amino acids. On this clone itself: The antigen remains undetermined.

V gene TRBV19 combines with J gene TRBJ2-1, with 8 nucleotides matching TRBD1. Sequenced sample: PBMCs. The source of this sequence is a woman aged 25-40 years in good health and CMV-seropositive. The CDR3 sequence is CASSMVGYRGTPYNEQFF. As DNA, the CDR3 is TGTGCCAGTAGTATGGTTGGCTACAGGGGGACTCCCTACAATGAGCAGTTCTTC.